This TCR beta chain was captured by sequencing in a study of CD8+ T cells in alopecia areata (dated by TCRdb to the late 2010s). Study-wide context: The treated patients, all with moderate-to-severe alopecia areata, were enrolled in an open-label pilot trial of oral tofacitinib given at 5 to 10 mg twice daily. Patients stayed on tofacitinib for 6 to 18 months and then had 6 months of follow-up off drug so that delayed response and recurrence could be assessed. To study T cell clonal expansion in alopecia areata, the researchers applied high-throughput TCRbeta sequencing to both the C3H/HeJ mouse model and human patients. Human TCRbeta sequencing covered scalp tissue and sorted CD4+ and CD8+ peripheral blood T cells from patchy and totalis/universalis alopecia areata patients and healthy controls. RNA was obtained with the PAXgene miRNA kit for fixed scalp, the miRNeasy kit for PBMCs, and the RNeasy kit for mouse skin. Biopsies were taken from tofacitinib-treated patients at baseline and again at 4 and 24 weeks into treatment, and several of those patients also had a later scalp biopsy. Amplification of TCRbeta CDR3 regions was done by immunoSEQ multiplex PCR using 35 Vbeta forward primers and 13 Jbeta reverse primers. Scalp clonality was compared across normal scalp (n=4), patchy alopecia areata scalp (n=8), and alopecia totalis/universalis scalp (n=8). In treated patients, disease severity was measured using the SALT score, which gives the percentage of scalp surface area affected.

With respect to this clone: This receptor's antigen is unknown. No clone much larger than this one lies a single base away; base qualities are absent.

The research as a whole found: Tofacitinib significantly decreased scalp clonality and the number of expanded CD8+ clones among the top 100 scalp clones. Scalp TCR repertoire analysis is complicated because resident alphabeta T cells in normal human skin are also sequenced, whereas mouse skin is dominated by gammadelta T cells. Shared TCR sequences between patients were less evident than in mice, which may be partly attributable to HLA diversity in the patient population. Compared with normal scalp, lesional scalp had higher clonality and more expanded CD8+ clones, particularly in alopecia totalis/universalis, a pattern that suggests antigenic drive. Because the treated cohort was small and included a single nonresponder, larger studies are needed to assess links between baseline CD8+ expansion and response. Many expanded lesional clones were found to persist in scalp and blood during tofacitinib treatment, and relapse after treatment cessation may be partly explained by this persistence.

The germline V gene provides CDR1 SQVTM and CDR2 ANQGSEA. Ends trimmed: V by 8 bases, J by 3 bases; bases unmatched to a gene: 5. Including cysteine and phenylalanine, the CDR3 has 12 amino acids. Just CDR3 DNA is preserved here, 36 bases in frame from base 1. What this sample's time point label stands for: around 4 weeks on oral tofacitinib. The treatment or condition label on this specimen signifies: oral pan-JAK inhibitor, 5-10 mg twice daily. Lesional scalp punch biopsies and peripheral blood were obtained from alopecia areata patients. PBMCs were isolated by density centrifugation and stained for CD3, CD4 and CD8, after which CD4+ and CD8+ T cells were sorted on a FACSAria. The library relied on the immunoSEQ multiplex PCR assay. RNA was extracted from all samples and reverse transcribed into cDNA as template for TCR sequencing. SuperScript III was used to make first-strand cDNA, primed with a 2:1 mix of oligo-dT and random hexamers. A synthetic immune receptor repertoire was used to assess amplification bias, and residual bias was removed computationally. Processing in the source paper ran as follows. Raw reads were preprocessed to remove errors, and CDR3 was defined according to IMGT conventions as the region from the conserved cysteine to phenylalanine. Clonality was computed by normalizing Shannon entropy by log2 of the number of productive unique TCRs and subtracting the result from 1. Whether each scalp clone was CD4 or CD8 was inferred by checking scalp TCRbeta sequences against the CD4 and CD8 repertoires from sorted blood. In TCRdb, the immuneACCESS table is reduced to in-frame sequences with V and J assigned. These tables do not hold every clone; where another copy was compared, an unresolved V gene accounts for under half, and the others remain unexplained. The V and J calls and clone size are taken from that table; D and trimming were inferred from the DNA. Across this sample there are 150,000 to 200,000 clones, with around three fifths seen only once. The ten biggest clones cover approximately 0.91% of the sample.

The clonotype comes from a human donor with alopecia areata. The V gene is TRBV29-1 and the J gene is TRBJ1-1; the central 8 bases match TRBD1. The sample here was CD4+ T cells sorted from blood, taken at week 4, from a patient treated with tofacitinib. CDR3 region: CSTGQGDTEAFF. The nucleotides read TGCAGCACTGGACAGGGCGACACTGAAGCTTTCTTT.